These T cell receptor beta chains were read from a single sample in a study of blood T cell repertoires in COVID-19. Sequencing used immunoSEQ multiplex PCR; TCRdb keeps in-frame clones, though not all of them. The sample gives about 300,000 clones, 85% of which show up once; over 1.5% is in the top ten. Sequenced material: PBMCs or T cells enriched from blood (not recorded which). The receptors derive from a woman in her 30s who had been exposed to COVID-19. Both conserved end residues are trimmed from each CDR3. The order of the fields is J gene, V gene, CDR3 protein.

>TRBJ1-1|TRBV7-3
ASSLSGNTEAF
>TRBJ2-7|TRBV5-6
ASSSTVRDRGRAYEQY
>TRBJ1-6|TRBV6-1
ASSEEGNSPLH
>TRBJ2-7|TRBV28
ASSLKGYRSYEQY
>TRBJ2-7|TRBV2
ASMRVAGVASEQY
>TRBJ2-4|TRBV19
ASSIPSGGRAKNIQY
>TRBJ2-3|TRBV5-1
ASRISSGTSTDTQY
>TRBJ1-2|TRBV28
ASSFPGGGAGYT
>TRBJ2-5|TRBV11-1
ASSSSGEMTQETQY
>TRBJ1-2|TRBV18
ASSPLVATGGIYGYT
>TRBJ2-3|TRBV7-9
ASLPGHGSWDTQY
>TRBJ2-7|TRBV5-1
ASSWSPGLAGGPSYEQY
>TRBJ2-5|TRBV5-1
ASSSQGLGETQY
>TRBJ2-1|TRBV5-1
ARPGLAGGREQF
>TRBJ2-2|TRBV21-1
ASSKGGYNTGELF
>TRBJ1-3|TRBV7-6
ASSLAGAPSGNTIY